Listed here are 8 T cell receptor beta chains from one sample, sequenced in a study of radiotherapy plus CTLA-4 blockade in lung cancer. TCRdb keeps only in-frame clones here, not all; method: immunoSEQ multiplex PCR. The table records under 110,000 clones, over 65% of them present only once. The sample was peripheral blood, taken from a patient treated with radiotherapy plus ipilimumab. The receptors come from a human donor with non-small cell lung cancer that progressed on radiotherapy plus ipilimumab. Some clones in this sample may be carry-over from other donors' samples.

The rearrangement joins TRBV6-5 to TRBJ2-4; a possible D gene is TRBD1 (5 bases). CDR1 and CDR2 from the germline V gene are MNHEY and SVGAGI. V gave up 0 bases and J gave up 4 bases, with 10 bases separating them. The CDR3 loop spans 15 amino acids. CDR3 protein: CASSYSEGVKNIQYF. The CDR3 DNA sequence: TGTGCCAGCAGTTACTCGGAAGGGGTTAAAAACATTCAGTACTTC.

This clone came up once. The CDR3 protein is CAWSGNRDSPLHF. CDR3 bases: TGTGCCTGGAGTGGGAACAGGGATTCACCCCTCCACTTT. The V call is TRBV30, the J call TRBJ1-6; D possibly corresponds to TRBD1 (6 bases). With 1 base removed from V and 8 bases from J, the gap between germline ends came to 9 bases. Looked up from germline, CDR1 is GTSNPN and CDR2 is SVGIG (reference sequence). The CDR3 totals 13 residues.

The V call is TRBV28, the J call TRBJ1-1; 8 nucleotides line up with TRBD1. CDR1 and CDR2 (germline): MDHEN, SYDVKM. V trimming: 0 bases; J trimming: 1 base; junction bases outside the gene matches: 4. The CDR3 runs 16 residues. In DNA form, the CDR3 reads TGTGCCAGCAGTTTATGGACCGGGACAGGGAACACTGAAGCTTTCTTT. Translating gives CASSLWTGTGNTEAFF.

The CDR3 DNA sequence: TGTGCCATCAGTGCCCAGCGGGGGGATCAGGATACGCAGTATTTT. Amino acid sequence: CAISAQRGDQDTQYF. The chain couples TRBV10-3 to TRBJ2-3; 9 bases line up with TRBD2. The germline V gene has CDR1 ENHRY and CDR2 SYGVKD. V shed 4 bases, J shed 6 bases, and the junction held 8 bases outside the gene matches. This CDR3 is built from 15 residues.

This chain uses TRBV7-6 with TRBJ2-1, with no clear D. Germline V CDR1 and CDR2: SGHVS, FNYEAQ. Trimming removed 6 bases at V and 7 bases at J, with 10 bases between. The CDR3 consists of 12 residues. The CDR3 is CASSPTRNEQFF. The CDR3 DNA reads as TGTGCCAGCAGTCCCACCCGTAATGAGCAGTTCTTC. The whole variable domain, remainder taken from reference TRBV7-6 and TRBJ2-1, is GAGVSQSPRYKVTKRGQDVALRCDPISGHVSLYWYRQALGQGPEFLTYFNYEAQQDKSGLPNDRFSAERPEGSISTLTIQRTEQRDSAMYRCASSPTRNEQFFGPGTRLTVL.

This clone has just a few counts. This rearrangement joins TRBV7-9 to TRBJ2-7; the D call may be TRBD1 or TRBD2 (5 bases each). Trimming stripped 4 bases from V and 5 bases from J, with 15 bases between. Germline V gene data show CDR1 as SEHNR and CDR2 as FQNEAQ (reference sequence). The length of the CDR3 is 14 residues. As DNA, the CDR3 is TGTGCCAGCAGCTCTAGGCAGGGAGATGACGAGCAGTACTTC. This codes for CASSSRQGDDEQYF.

V and J are TRBV5-1 and TRBJ1-5; tentative D call: TRBD1 (6 bases). The germline V and J ends were trimmed by 0 bases and 6 bases, with 16 bases remaining between them. This CDR3 is built from 16 residues. Per the germline V gene, CDR1 is SGHRS and CDR2 is YFSETQ. The DNA of the CDR3 is TGCGCCAGCAGCTTGGGGGATATGGGGGGCGGTCAGCCCCAGCATTTT. As protein: CASSLGDMGGGQPQHF.

This clone occurred a few times. This chain links TRBV4-3 with TRBJ1-3; D is ambiguous. The CDR3 covers 16 residues. The ends were cut back, 0 bases at V and 0 bases at J, with 9 bases in the middle. Looked up from germline, CDR1 is LGHNA and CDR2 is YSLEER. Here the CDR3 DNA reads TGCGCCAGCAGCCAAGATTGGGGAGGCTCTGGAAACACCATATATTTT. Protein product: CASSQDWGGSGNTIYF.